This TCR beta chain was found in a study of identical twins. After template switching added a universal primer site, the resulting cDNA carried unique molecular identifiers. TCRdb called the 5' RACE reads again in MiXCR, with one record for every CDR3 protein. Of 280,000 or so distinct CDR3 sequences listed, about 8.1% are singletons. Worth noting for this clonotype: Antigen: not known. A single base separates this from a much larger clone, so it may be a read error.

The germline V and J ends were trimmed by 2 bases and 5 bases, with 9 bases remaining between them. CDR3 length equals 13 residues. Points from the study as a whole: Models predicted too little out-of-frame TCR alpha sharing in monozygotic twins.

Healthy Caucasians supplied all donations. Separately, the same data were catalogued under a study of yellow fever vaccine responses in identical twins. From that paper: Among the twins, the vaccine T cell response reportedly seemed partly convergent and partly personalized.

Sequences were obtained from memory (CD45RO+) T cells sorted from blood. This sequence was found in a woman between 18 and 29 years old in good health. This chain links TRBV12-3 or TRBV12-4 with TRBJ2-5; D unclear. CDR3 in amino acids: CASSLYLGETQYF. CDR3 sequence (DNA): TGTGCCAGCAGTTTATATCTGGGGGAGACCCAGTACTTC.